This T cell receptor (beta chain) was documented in a study of PD-1 blockade in classical Hodgkin lymphoma. General study points: Reported findings placed baseline TCR diversity lower in newly diagnosed patients (compared with healthy donors). Complete responders entered with baseline diversity on par with newly diagnosed patients, the results showed. There remain no defined causes for the repertoire differences, which possibly reflect disease activity or prior therapy.

Only in-frame clones appear in the TCRdb table, and some are missing; sequencing was by immunoSEQ multiplex PCR. The data hold more than 10,000 clones, with just under 80% observed a single time. There was relapse after autologous stem cell transplantation in every patient, and there was variation in brentuximab vedotin exposure. Best response was recorded as complete response, partial response or progressive disease. A remark on this clone: What it recognizes is unknown.

This material consisted of peripheral blood mononuclear cells (PBMCs), taken at baseline. The sequence derives from a human donor with classical Hodgkin lymphoma.

CDR3 residues: CASSVEGHGPGNTIYF. The CDR3 DNA sequence: TGTGCCAGCAGCGTAGAGGGACATGGCCCTGGAAACACCATATATTTT. The rearrangement joins TRBV9 to TRBJ1-3; D perhaps matches TRBD1 (6 bases). The CDR3 covers 16 residues. The V gene's germline CDR1 is SGDLS and CDR2 YYNGEE. With 0 bases removed from V and 2 bases from J, the gap between germline ends came to 12 bases.